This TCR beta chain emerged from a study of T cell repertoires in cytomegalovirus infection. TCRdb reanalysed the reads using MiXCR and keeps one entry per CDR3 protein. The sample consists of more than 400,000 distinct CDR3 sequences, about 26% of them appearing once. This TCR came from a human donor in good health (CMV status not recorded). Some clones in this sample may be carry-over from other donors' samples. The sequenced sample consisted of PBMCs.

Here the CDR3 reads CASSGRITDTQYF. The CDR3 coding sequence is TGTGCCAGCAGCGGGCGGATCACAGATACGCAGTATTTT. The chain employs TRBV7-3 and TRBJ2-3; D not certain. The V end lost 5 bases, the J end lost 2 bases, and 8 bases lay between the germline ends. Germline-derived CDR1 and CDR2 are SGHTA and FQGTGA. The CDR3 runs to 13 residues.